Listed below are T cell receptor beta chains from one sample, sequenced in a study of blood T cell repertoires in COVID-19. The table came from immunoSEQ multiplex PCR; TCRdb's copy has only in-frame clones and leaves some out. This repertoire shows 350,000 to 400,000 clones, roughly nine tenths found once; its top ten account for 1.7%. The sequencing input was PBMCs or T cells enriched from blood (not recorded which). Every receptor here comes from a woman in her twenties or thirties who had recovered from COVID-19. Both conserved end residues are trimmed from each CDR3.

j_call v_call cdr3_aa
TRBJ1-1 TRBV10-3 AISDTGKAF
TRBJ1-2 TRBV10-1 ASSEKYNNYGYT
TRBJ1-4 TRBV5-1 ASSLEGRRNEKLF
TRBJ1-1 TRBV12-3/TRBV12-4 ASMEGMLTEAF
TRBJ2-7 TRBV3-1/TRBV3-2 ASSQASSYEQY
TRBJ1-4 TRBV2 ASSHDRGTNEKLF
TRBJ2-1 TRBV19 ASRGTSGSSYNEQF
TRBJ2-5 TRBV18 ASSPPSGSVETQY
TRBJ1-5 TRBV7-2 ASSFLVDQPQH
TRBJ2-2 TRBV5-1 ASSAPGTGESGELF
TRBJ1-1 TRBV3-1/TRBV3-2 ASSQSGGNTEAF
TRBJ2-7 TRBV5-8 ASSLVGTGAYEQY
TRBJ1-2 TRBV4-1 ASSQWVGSEGYGYT
TRBJ2-1 TRBV9 ASSVDGGAGVLNEQF
TRBJ2-7 TRBV2 SGGLSLREQY
TRBJ2-1 TRBV27 ASRRKPGLAEPYNEQF
TRBJ1-2 TRBV5-1 ASSLGQGLSYT
TRBJ1-3 TRBV11-2 ASSLDLPTAFSGNTIY
TRBJ2-7 TRBV15 ATSREGSGLTYEQY
TRBJ1-6 TRBV19 ASSIKGHSLH
TRBJ2-2 TRBV4-1 ASSLHLGGTTGELF
TRBJ2-1 TRBV19 ASSSSRDDKQF
TRBJ2-2 TRBV18 ASSPRTSHTGELF
TRBJ1-1 TRBV6-5 ASAGTEAF
TRBJ2-2 TRBV9 ASSARASGNTGELF
TRBJ2-7 TRBV4-1 ASSQGTTQAYEQY